A selection of T cell receptor beta chains follows, all from one sample in a study of persistence of HIV-infected CD4 T cells. Clones were sequenced by immunoSEQ multiplex PCR, and TCRdb holds only the in-frame ones, with some missing. In the table there are more than 25,000 clones, 78% of which are singletons. The antigens these receptors bind are not known. The specimen comprised CD4+ T cells sorted from PBMCs after roughly 18-hour stimulation, sampled from a patient who received antiretroviral therapy. These receptors were obtained from an adult woman with HIV who was CMV-seropositive. CDR3s include the opening cysteine and the closing phenylalanine or tryptophan. The order of the fields is V gene, D gene, J gene, clone size, CDR3 DNA, CDR3 protein. D genes are given only for firm matches. The size field is filled for only some rows; it gives once, few, many or a size class.

>TRBV19|NA|TRBJ2-3|NA
TGTGCCAGTAGTCTTGGACAGACCACAGATACGCAGTATTTT
CASSLGQTTDTQYF
>TRBV1|NA|TRBJ2-5|NA
TGCACCAGCAGCCAAGATAAGGGCTTCCGAGATTGCACCCAGTACTTC
CTSSQDKGFRDCTQYF
>TRBV9|TRBD2|TRBJ2-3|NA
TGTGCCAGCAGCGTAGCGTCCGGGAGGGGTAGCACAGATACGCAGTATTTT
CASSVASGRGSTDTQYF
>TRBV30|NA|TRBJ1-5|NA
TGTGCCTGGAGTGTACGAGACAGATATCAGCCCCAGCATTTT
CAWSVRDRYQPQHF
>TRBV12-5|NA|TRBJ2-1|NA
TGTGCTAGTGTCCAAGGTTTAGGGAGCTCCTACAATGAGCAGTTCTTC
CASVQGLGSSYNEQFF
>TRBV5-7|NA|TRBJ1-5|NA
TGTGCCAGCAGCCTTGGCTTGGAGGGAAGTCTCCGTCAGCCCCAGCATTTT
CASSLGLEGSLRQPQHF
>TRBV12-3/TRBV12-4|NA|TRBJ2-1|NA
TGTGCCAGCACCTCTCTCGGGTTCAATGAGCAGTTCTTC
CASTSLGFNEQFF
>TRBV7-2|NA|TRBJ1-1|NA
TGTGCCAGCAGCTTAGGGGGTCTCGGAGCTTTCTTT
CASSLGGLGAFF
>TRBV19|NA|TRBJ1-6|NA
TGTGCCAGCTCAGACAGGCCCCTTTTTAACCTCCACTTT
CASSDRPLFNLHF
>TRBV5-8|TRBD1|TRBJ1-2|NA
TGTGCCAGCAGCTTGGCCACAGGGGAGTATGGCTACACCTTC
CASSLATGEYGYTF
>TRBV19|NA|TRBJ1-6|NA
TGTGCCACCTCTCCATCATTCAGGAATTCACCCCTCCACTTT
CATSPSFRNSPLHF
>TRBV30|TRBD1|TRBJ1-5|NA
TGTGCCTGGTCCCGGGACAGTAGCAATCAGCCCCAGCATTTT
CAWSRDSSNQPQHF
>TRBV10-2|TRBD1|TRBJ1-2|once
TGCGCCAGCAGTGCTGGACAGGGCGTAGCTAACTATGGCTACACCTTC
CASSAGQGVANYGYTF
>TRBV11-1|NA|TRBJ1-2|NA
TGTGCCAGCAGCTTAAGTCCCCGGACAGCGTATGGCTACACCTTC
CASSLSPRTAYGYTF
>TRBV18|NA|TRBJ2-3|NA
TGTGCCAGCTCACCAGAGGGTACAGATACGCAGTATTTT
CASSPEGTDTQYF
>TRBV7-8|NA|TRBJ2-4|NA
TGTGCCAGCAGCTTGGTACCAGCCAAAAACATTCAGTACTTC
CASSLVPAKNIQYF
>TRBV2|NA|TRBJ2-5|NA
TGTGCCAGCAGTGGACAGTTACAAGAGACCCAGTACTTC
CASSGQLQETQYF
>TRBV23-1|NA|TRBJ2-5|NA
TGCGCCAGCAGTCAATCATTCGGACTCCAAGAGACCCAGTACTTC
CASSQSFGLQETQYF
>TRBV4-1|NA|TRBJ2-6|NA
TGCGCCAGCAGAGTGACCTTTCGGAGCTCTGGGGCCAACGTCCTGACTTTC
CASRVTFRSSGANVLTF
>TRBV7-3|NA|TRBJ1-1|NA
TGTGCCAGCAGCCCGGGCTCCATGAACACTGAAGCTTTCTTT
CASSPGSMNTEAFF
>TRBV18|NA|TRBJ2-1|NA
TGTGCCAGCTCACCACCGAGGGGAAGCTCCTACAATGAGCAGTTCTTC
CASSPPRGSSYNEQFF
>TRBV6-5|NA|TRBJ2-2|once
TGTGCCAGCAGCCTATCCCCTCAGGCAACCGGGGAGCTGTTTTTT
CASSLSPQATGELFF
>TRBV10-2|NA|TRBJ1-2|NA
TGCGCCAGCAGCGCAGTGGGAATTGGTGACTACACCTTC
CASSAVGIGDYTF
>TRBV27|NA|TRBJ2-1|NA
TGTGCCAGCAGGAGGACTTCCTACAATGAGCAGTTCTTC
CASRRTSYNEQFF
>TRBV11-3|NA|TRBJ2-3|NA
TGTGCCAGCAGTCGGGCACTCACAGATACGCAGTATTTT
CASSRALTDTQYF
>TRBV19|NA|TRBJ1-1|NA
TGTGCCAGTAGTCCTCGGACGGCCAGGTTGAACACTGAAGCTTTCTTT
CASSPRTARLNTEAFF
>TRBV7-3|NA|TRBJ1-2|NA
TGTGCCAGCAGCTTGGGACGGGGGAGCTATGGCTACACCTTC
CASSLGRGSYGYTF
>TRBV7-9|TRBD1|TRBJ1-2|NA
TGTGCCGGGTCAGGGGGCCGAGGCTACACCTTC
CAGSGGRGYTF
>TRBV19|NA|TRBJ2-3|NA
TGTGCCAGTAGTCTTGGGCCAACGGGTGCAGATACGCAGTATTTT
CASSLGPTGADTQYF
>TRBV9|NA|TRBJ1-1|NA
TGTGCCAGCAGCGTAGTTAACGGGTTGAACACTGAAGCTTTCTTT
CASSVVNGLNTEAFF
>TRBV15|NA|TRBJ2-1|few
TGTGCCACCAGCAGAGGGGTAGTTGGAAATGAGCAGTTCTTC
CATSRGVVGNEQFF
>TRBV6-5|NA|TRBJ1-2|NA
TGTGCCAGCAGTTACAGGGGGGGCTATGGCTACACCTTC
CASSYRGGYGYTF
>TRBV7-3|NA|TRBJ1-5|NA
TGTGCCAGCAGCTTAACGGTAGGACAGCCCCAGCATTTT
CASSLTVGQPQHF
>TRBV19|NA|TRBJ1-1|NA
TGTGCCAGTAGTATGGGGACATCGAACACTGAAGCTTTCTTT
CASSMGTSNTEAFF
>TRBV5-1|NA|TRBJ1-1|NA
TGCGCCAGCAGCTTGTTGGCCGGGAACACTGAAGCTTTCTTT
CASSLLAGNTEAFF
>TRBV18|TRBD2|TRBJ2-1|NA
TGTGCCAGCCAAAGCGGGGGGGCCACTGGGCAGTTCTTC
CASQSGGATGQFF
>TRBV30|NA|TRBJ2-3|NA
TGTGCCTGGAGTGTACTTGACAGTACGCAGTATTTT
CAWSVLDSTQYF
>TRBV19|TRBD1|TRBJ2-7|NA
TGTGCCAGTAGTAGCATAAGGGGGCAATCGGCGGAGCAGTACTTC
CASSSIRGQSAEQYF
>TRBV2|NA|TRBJ1-2|NA
TGTGCCAGCAGTGACCGGGGCCTAACTAACTATGGCTACACCTTC
CASSDRGLTNYGYTF
>TRBV30|TRBD1|TRBJ1-2|NA
TGTGCCTGGAGTGTATTAGCGGGGACAGTCGGCTACACCTTC
CAWSVLAGTVGYTF
>TRBV7-3|NA|TRBJ1-2|NA
TGTGCCAGCAGTCCCGCACAGGCTCCAGCTTATGGCTACACCTTC
CASSPAQAPAYGYTF
>TRBV7-2|NA|TRBJ2-6|NA
TGTGCCAGCAGCTTAGAAGGGGCTGGGGCCAACGTCCTGACTTTC
CASSLEGAGANVLTF
>TRBV30|TRBD1|TRBJ1-6|NA
TGTGCCTGGAGTAGCAGGGACAGTTCACCCCTCCACTTT
CAWSSRDSSPLHF
>TRBV19|NA|TRBJ1-5|NA
TGTGCCAGTAGTACTCCCTTGGGGGAGGGGAATAGCAATCAGCCCCAGCATTTT
CASSTPLGEGNSNQPQHF
>TRBV3-1/TRBV3-2|NA|TRBJ1-2|NA
TGTGCCAGCGGATCCGGACGCACGGACTATGGCTACACCTTC
CASGSGRTDYGYTF
>TRBV15|NA|TRBJ2-1|once
TGTGCCACCAGGTCTAGCCTGTGGAGCTCCTACAATGAGCAGTTCTTC
CATRSSLWSSYNEQFF
>TRBV18|NA|TRBJ2-6|NA
TGTGCCAGCTCACCAACGACAGTACGGAGATCTGGGGCCAACGTCCTGACTTTC
CASSPTTVRRSGANVLTF
>TRBV7-2|NA|TRBJ1-1|NA
TGTGCCAGCAGCTTAGAGGGGGGGGTCACTGAAGCTTTCTTT
CASSLEGGVTEAFF
>TRBV7-8|NA|TRBJ1-6|NA
TGTGCCAGCAGCGCCCGGGGGCATTCACCCCTCCACTTT
CASSARGHSPLHF
>TRBV25-1|NA|TRBJ1-1|NA
TGTGCCAGCAGTGAATTTTCCGAGAACACTGAAGCTTTCTTT
CASSEFSENTEAFF